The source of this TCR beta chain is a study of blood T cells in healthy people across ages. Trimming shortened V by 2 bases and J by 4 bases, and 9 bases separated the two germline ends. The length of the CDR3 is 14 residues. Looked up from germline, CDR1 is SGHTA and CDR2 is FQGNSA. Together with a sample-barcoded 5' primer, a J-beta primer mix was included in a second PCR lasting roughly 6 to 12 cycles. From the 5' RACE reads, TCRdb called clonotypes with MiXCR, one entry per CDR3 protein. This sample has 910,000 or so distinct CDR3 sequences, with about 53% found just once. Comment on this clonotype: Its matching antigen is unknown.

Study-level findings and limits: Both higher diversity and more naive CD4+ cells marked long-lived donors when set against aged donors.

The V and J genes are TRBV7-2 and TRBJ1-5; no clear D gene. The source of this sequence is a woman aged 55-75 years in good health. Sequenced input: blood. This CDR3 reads CASSLTVGNQPQHF. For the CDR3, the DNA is TGTGCCAGCAGCTTAACAGTAGGTAATCAGCCCCAGCATTTT.